These 20 T cell receptor beta chains came from one sample sequenced in a study of blood T cell repertoires in COVID-19. TCRdb's table, derived via immunoSEQ multiplex PCR, lists solely in-frame clones and lacks some. Altogether some 120,000 clones are present, around 85% being singletons, with the ten largest covering more than 3.5%. Sequenced input: peripheral blood. The receptors were gathered from a human donor in a cohort sampled during active COVID-19.

The J gene is TRBJ2-3, the V gene TRBV15, with 15 bases fitting TRBD2. This CDR3 is built from 21 residues. The J segment lost 1 base and the V segment lost 0 bases, leaving 11 bases of the junction unmatched. Germline lookup yields CDR1 LNHNV and CDR2 YYDKDF (reference sequence). The DNA of the CDR3 is TGTGCCACCAGCAGAGAAATTGGGACTAGCGGGAGGTTAGGGGGCACAGATACGCAGTATTTT. Residues: CATSREIGTSGRLGGTDTQYF. Looking up the rest from reference TRBV15 and TRBJ2-3 gives the full variable domain: DAMVIQNPRYQVTQFGKPVTLSCSQTLNHNVMYWYQQKSSQAPKLLFHYYDKDFNNEADTPDNFQSRRPNTSFCFLDIRSPGLGDTAMYLCATSREIGTSGRLGGTDTQYFGPGTRLTVL.

The chain links TRBV6-5 to TRBJ1-5; 7 nucleotides line up with TRBD1. The trim removed 5 bases at V and 3 bases at J, leaving 7 bases unmatched. The CDR3 length is 15 residues. Germline CDR1 and CDR2: MNHEY and SVGAGI. This CDR3 reads CASSSQTGPNQPQHF. The CDR3 nucleotides are TGTGCCAGCAGTAGTCAGACAGGGCCCAATCAGCCCCAGCATTTT.

The V gene is TRBV6-4, the J gene TRBJ2-7; 12 bases map to TRBD2. Trimming cost V 10 bases and J 1 base; bases outside gene matches: 5. There are 14 residues in the CDR3. The V gene's germline CDR1 is MRHNA and CDR2 SNTAGT. The CDR3 sequence is CANRLAGESYEQYV. The CDR3 nucleotides read TGTGCCAACAGACTAGCGGGAGAGTCCTACGAGCAGTACGTC.

The gene calls are TRBV15 and TRBJ1-4, with 7 bases that match TRBD1. Germline V CDR1 and CDR2: LNHNV, YYDKDF (reference sequence). The CDR3 contains 12 residues. The J segment lost 5 bases and the V segment lost 8 bases, leaving 2 bases of the junction unmatched. CDR3 loop: CATRQGNEKLFF. The CDR3 bases are TGTGCCACCCGACAGGGAAATGAAAAACTGTTTTTT.

This chain links TRBV7-3 with TRBJ2-1; 9 positions agree with TRBD1. V lost 5 bases to trimming and J lost 8 bases; unmatched junction nucleotides: 7. The CDR3 covers 14 residues. Germline assignment: CDR1 SGHTA and CDR2 FQGTGA. The CDR3: CASSPGTGRDEQFF. Written as DNA, the CDR3 is TGTGCCAGCAGCCCAGGGACAGGGAGAGATGAGCAGTTCTTC.

In DNA form, the CDR3 reads TGTGCCAGCAGCTTCGGACTAGCGGGAATTCAGGGTACAGATACGCAGTATTTT. Its translation is CASSFGLAGIQGTDTQYF. The J gene is TRBJ2-3, the V gene TRBV9, with 12 bases identical to TRBD2. Germline V gene data show CDR1 as SGDLS and CDR2 as YYNGEE. Trimming at V came to 4 bases and at J to 3 bases, leaving 12 bases not matched to a gene. The CDR3 totals 18 residues.

The chain links TRBV12-2 to TRBJ2-3; the table calls TRBD1, which could not be checked here. TRBV12-2 is deemed a pseudogene. This CDR3 has 14 residues. This chain's CDR3 is CASRFYQTKDTQYF. The CDR3 nucleotides are TGTGCAAGTCGCTTCTACCAGACAAAAGATACGCAGTATTTT.

V gene TRBV12-3 or TRBV12-4 combines with J gene TRBJ2-7, with D possibly matching TRBD1 (6 bases). The CDR3 consists of 13 residues. The V end lost 7 bases, the J end lost 2 bases, and 12 bases lay between the germline ends. The CDR3 DNA reads TGTGCCAGCAATCCAGGGGTCACCTACGAGCAGTACTTC. This encodes CASNPGVTYEQYF.

In this sample, this clone turned up a few times. V gene TRBV7-2 combines with J gene TRBJ2-3; D unresolved. V gave up 1 base and J gave up 3 bases, with 8 bases separating them. Per germline, CDR1 SGHTA and CDR2 FQGNSA. The CDR3 covers 14 residues. CDR3 loop: CASSLGEPTDTQYF. The CDR3 DNA reads TGTGCCAGCAGCTTAGGAGAACCGACAGATACGCAGTATTTT.

The J gene is TRBJ2-3, the V gene TRBV28; 7 nucleotides align to TRBD1. The V and J ends lost 6 bases and 2 bases, in that order; junction bases with no gene match: 5. This CDR3 comprises 14 residues. Germline CDR1 reads MDHEN; CDR2 reads SYDVKM. The CDR3 loop reads CASREQGSTDTQYF. CDR3 DNA sequence: TGTGCCAGCAGAGAACAGGGGTCCACAGATACGCAGTATTTT. The variable domain in full, with the rest retrieved from reference TRBV28 and TRBJ2-3, is DVKVTQSSRYLVKRTGEKVFLECVQDMDHENMFWYRQDPGLGLRLIYFSYDVKMKEKGDIPEGYSVSREKKERFSLILESASTNQTSMYLCASREQGSTDTQYFGPGTRLTVL.

The rearrangement links TRBV28 to TRBJ2-4; TRBD2 might be the D (7 bases). Germline assignment: CDR1 MDHEN and CDR2 SYDVKM. Trimming took 2 bases from V and 8 from J, leaving 10 bases between them. The CDR3 is 13 amino acids. The CDR3, as DNA: TGTGCCAGCAGTTTAGGGAGGGGGGACATTCAGTACTTC. It is translated as CASSLGRGDIQYF. The full variable domain, rest sourced from reference TRBV28 and TRBJ2-4, is DVKVTQSSRYLVKRTGEKVFLECVQDMDHENMFWYRQDPGLGLRLIYFSYDVKMKEKGDIPEGYSVSREKKERFSLILESASTNQTSMYLCASSLGRGDIQYFGAGTRLSVL.

DNA of the CDR3: TGCAGCGTTTTACAATCGCGGAACTATGGCTACACCTTC. Protein product: CSVLQSRNYGYTF. The chain uses TRBV29-1 and TRBJ1-2; D not certain. The V and J ends lost 5 bases and 2 bases respectively, with 12 bases between them. This CDR3 has 13 amino acids. Germline values: CDR1 SQVTM, CDR2 ANQGSEA.

This clone has a handful of counts. In the same sample, other DNA sequences code for this CDR3. This rearrangement joins TRBV7-6 to TRBJ1-3; D uncertain. V was cut by 4 bases and J by 0 bases, with 4 bases left in between. The germline CDR1 and CDR2 sequences are SGHVS and FNYEAQ. CDR3 length equals 13 residues. In nucleotides, the CDR3 is TGTGCCAGCAGCTCGAGCTCTGGAAACACCATATATTTT. Protein product: CASSSSSGNTIYF.

This chain links TRBV7-8 with TRBJ2-3, with 13 bases identical to TRBD2. V shed 0 bases and J 5 bases; nucleotides not matched to a gene: 8. Germline V gives CDR1 SGHVS, CDR2 FQNEAQ. This CDR3 has 18 residues. This chain's CDR3 is CASSLARTSGSPLDTQYF. In DNA form, the CDR3 reads TGTGCCAGCAGCTTAGCCCGGACTAGCGGGAGTCCCCTAGATACGCAGTATTTT. The full variable domain, rest sourced from reference TRBV7-8 and TRBJ2-3, is GAGVSQSPRYKVAKRGQDVALRCDPISGHVSLFWYQQALGQGPEFLTYFQNEAQLDKSGLPSDRFFAERPEGSVSTLKIQRTQQEDSAVYLCASSLARTSGSPLDTQYFGPGTRLTVL.

J is TRBJ1-2 and V is TRBV9; 10 bases agree with TRBD1. Germline-derived CDR1 and CDR2 are SGDLS and YYNGEE. The CDR3 consists of 15 residues. V lost 0 bases and J lost 4; bases outside the gene matches: 3. This CDR3 reads CASSVGGDRGYGYTF. CDR3 nucleotide sequence: TGTGCCAGCAGCGTAGGGGGGGACAGGGGCTATGGCTACACCTTC.

The CDR3 DNA sequence: TGTGCCATCAGTGAGTCGTGGGGGGGGGACACTGAAGCTTTCTTT. Translated: CAISESWGGDTEAFF. This chain connects TRBV10-3 to TRBJ1-1; tentatively, D is TRBD1 (5 bases). V was cut by 0 bases and J by 3 bases, with 11 bases left in between. The CDR3 loop spans 15 amino acids. Germline CDR1 reads ENHRY; CDR2 reads SYGVKD.

This chain uses TRBV6-2 or TRBV6-3 with TRBJ1-1; tentatively, D is TRBD1 (6 bases). Trimming removed 6 bases from V and 7 bases from J, with 15 bases in between. CDR3 length: 13 amino acids. Germline values: CDR1 MNHEY, CDR2 SVGEGT. The CDR3 protein is CASSRAGDNEAFF. DNA of the CDR3: TGTGCCAGCAGCCGCGCCGGGGACAATGAAGCTTTCTTT.

The gene calls are TRBV7-3 and TRBJ2-3; D remains unclear. Germline CDR1 and CDR2: SGHTA and FQGTGA. Trimming removed 2 bases at V and 0 bases at J, with 6 bases between. There are 14 residues in the CDR3. This chain's CDR3 is CASSLQRSTDTQYF. The CDR3 bases are TGTGCCAGCAGCTTACAGAGGAGCACAGATACGCAGTATTTT.

The chain couples TRBV5-8 to TRBJ1-1, with 8 bases that match TRBD1. This CDR3 comprises 15 residues. V trimming: 0 bases; J trimming: 1 base; junction bases outside the gene matches: 2. Germline values: CDR1 SGHTS, CDR2 YDEGEE. CDR3 in DNA: TGTGCCAGCAGCTTGGGGGACAGGACGAACACTGAAGCTTTCTTT. Translated: CASSLGDRTNTEAFF.

This clone is a singleton in its sample. The gene calls are TRBV18 and TRBJ2-3; 7 bases align to TRBD1. Germline CDR1 KGHSH, CDR2 LQKENI. The CDR3 loop spans 13 amino acids. V dropped 8 bases and J dropped 0; count of bases not matched to a gene: 2. CDR3 amino acids: CASTGQSTDTQYF. The CDR3 nucleotides read TGTGCCAGCACGGGACAGAGCACAGATACGCAGTATTTT. Together with reference TRBV18 and TRBJ2-3, the CDR3 gives the full variable domain: NAGVMQNPRHLVRRRGQEARLRCSPMKGHSHVYWYRQLPEEGLKFMVYLQKENIIDESGMPKERFSAEFPKEGPSILRIQQVVRGDSAAYFCASTGQSTDTQYFGPGTRLTVL.